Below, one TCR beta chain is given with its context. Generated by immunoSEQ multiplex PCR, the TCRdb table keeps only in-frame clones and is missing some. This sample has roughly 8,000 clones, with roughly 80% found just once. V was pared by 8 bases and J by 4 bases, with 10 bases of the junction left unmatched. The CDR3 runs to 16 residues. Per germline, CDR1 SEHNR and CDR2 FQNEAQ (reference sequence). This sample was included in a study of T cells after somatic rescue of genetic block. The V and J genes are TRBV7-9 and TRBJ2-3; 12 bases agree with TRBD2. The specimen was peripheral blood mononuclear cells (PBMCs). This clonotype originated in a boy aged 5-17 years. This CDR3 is CASARPTSGSPDTQYF. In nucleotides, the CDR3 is TGTGCCAGCGCCCGGCCGACTAGCGGGAGCCCAGATACGCAGTATTTT.